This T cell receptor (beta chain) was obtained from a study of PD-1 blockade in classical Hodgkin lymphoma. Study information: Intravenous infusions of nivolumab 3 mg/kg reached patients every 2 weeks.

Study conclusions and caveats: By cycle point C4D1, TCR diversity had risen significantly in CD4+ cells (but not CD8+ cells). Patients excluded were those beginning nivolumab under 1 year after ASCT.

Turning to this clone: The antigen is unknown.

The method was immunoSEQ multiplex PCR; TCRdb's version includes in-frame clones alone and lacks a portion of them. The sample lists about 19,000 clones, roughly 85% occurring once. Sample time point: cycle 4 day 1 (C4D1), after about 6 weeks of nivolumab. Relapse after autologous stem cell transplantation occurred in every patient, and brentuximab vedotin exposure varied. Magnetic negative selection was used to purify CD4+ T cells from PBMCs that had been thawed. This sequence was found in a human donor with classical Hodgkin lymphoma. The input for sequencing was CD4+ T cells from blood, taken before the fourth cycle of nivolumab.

CDR3 DNA: TGCGCCAGCAGCCATCGCCCGGGACAGGGGGACAATGAGCAGTTCTTC. Protein product: CASSHRPGQGDNEQFF. The rearrangement uses TRBV5-1 and TRBJ2-1; the match to TRBD1 covers 11 bases. The CDR3 runs 16 residues. The germline CDR1 and CDR2 sequences are SGHRS and YFSETQ. J gave up 5 bases and V 4 bases, and 8 bases lay outside the gene matches.